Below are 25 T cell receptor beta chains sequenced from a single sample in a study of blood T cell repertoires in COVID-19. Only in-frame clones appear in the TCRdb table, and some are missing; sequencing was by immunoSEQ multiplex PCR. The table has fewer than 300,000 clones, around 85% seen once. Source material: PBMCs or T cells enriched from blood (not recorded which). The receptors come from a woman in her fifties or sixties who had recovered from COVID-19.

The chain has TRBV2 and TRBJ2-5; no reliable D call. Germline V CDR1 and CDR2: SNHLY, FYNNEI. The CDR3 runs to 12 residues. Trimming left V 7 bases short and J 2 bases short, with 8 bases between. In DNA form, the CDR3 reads TGTGCCAGCACTGTCTTTCAAGAGACCCAGTACTTC. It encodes CASTVFQETQYF.

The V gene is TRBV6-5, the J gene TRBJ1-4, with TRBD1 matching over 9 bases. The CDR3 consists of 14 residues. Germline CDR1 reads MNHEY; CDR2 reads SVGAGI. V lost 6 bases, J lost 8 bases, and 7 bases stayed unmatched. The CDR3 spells CASSVQGAEEKLFF. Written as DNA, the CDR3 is TGTGCCAGCAGCGTACAGGGGGCCGAAGAAAAACTGTTTTTT.

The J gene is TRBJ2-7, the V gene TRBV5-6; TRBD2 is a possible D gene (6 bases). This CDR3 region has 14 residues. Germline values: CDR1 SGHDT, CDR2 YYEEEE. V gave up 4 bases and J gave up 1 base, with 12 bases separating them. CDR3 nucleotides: TGTGCCAGCAGCACCCCGGGGGAGTCCTACGAGCAGTACTTC. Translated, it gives CASSTPGESYEQYF. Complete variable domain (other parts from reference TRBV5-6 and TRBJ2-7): DAGVTQSPTHLIKTRGQQVTLRCSPKSGHDTVSWYQQALGQGPQFIFQYYEEEERQRGNFPDRFSGHQFPNYSSELNVNALLLGDSALYLCASSTPGESYEQYFGPGTRLTVT.

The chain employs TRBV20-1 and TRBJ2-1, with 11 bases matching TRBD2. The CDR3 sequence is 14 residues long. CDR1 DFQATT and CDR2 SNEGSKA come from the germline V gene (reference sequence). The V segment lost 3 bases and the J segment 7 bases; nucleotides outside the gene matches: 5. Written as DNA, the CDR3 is TGCAGTGCTAGTAGCGGGAGGGTAGCAAATGAGCAGTTCTTC. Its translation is CSASSGRVANEQFF.

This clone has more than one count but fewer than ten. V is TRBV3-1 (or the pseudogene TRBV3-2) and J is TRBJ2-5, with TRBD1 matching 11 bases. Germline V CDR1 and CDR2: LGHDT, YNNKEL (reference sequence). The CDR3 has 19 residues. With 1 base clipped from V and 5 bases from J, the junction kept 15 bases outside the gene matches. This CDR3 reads CASSQVVFGTGGGLETQYF. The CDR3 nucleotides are TGTGCCAGCAGCCAAGTAGTTTTTGGGACAGGGGGAGGTTTGGAGACCCAGTACTTC.

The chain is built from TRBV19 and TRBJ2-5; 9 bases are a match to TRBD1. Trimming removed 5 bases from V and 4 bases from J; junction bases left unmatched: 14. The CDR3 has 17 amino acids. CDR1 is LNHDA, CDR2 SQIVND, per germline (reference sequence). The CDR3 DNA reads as TGTGCCAGTAGTGTCATCGCCGGGACAGGGAAGTCAGAGACCCAGTACTTC. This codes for CASSVIAGTGKSETQYF.

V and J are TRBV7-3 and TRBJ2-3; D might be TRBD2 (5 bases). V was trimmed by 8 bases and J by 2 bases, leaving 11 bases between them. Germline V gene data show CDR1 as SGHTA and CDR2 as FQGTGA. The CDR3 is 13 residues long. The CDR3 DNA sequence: TGTGCCAGCTCCCAGCGGAACACAGATACGCAGTATTTT. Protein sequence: CASSQRNTDTQYF.

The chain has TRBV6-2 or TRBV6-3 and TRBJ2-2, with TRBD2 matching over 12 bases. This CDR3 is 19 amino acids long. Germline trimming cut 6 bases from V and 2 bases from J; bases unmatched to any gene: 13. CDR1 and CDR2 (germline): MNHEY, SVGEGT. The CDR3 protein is CASSRRTSGNILNTGELFF. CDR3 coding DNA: TGTGCCAGCAGCCGCCGGACTAGCGGGAATATCTTAAACACCGGGGAGCTGTTTTTT.

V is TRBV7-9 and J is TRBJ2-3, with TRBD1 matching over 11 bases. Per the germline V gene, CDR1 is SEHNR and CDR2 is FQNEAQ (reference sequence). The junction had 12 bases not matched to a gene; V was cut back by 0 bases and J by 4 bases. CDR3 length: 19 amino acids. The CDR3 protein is CASSLAVYGTGGGPDTQYF. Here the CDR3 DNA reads TGTGCCAGCAGCTTAGCGGTGTACGGGACAGGGGGGGGCCCAGATACGCAGTATTTT.

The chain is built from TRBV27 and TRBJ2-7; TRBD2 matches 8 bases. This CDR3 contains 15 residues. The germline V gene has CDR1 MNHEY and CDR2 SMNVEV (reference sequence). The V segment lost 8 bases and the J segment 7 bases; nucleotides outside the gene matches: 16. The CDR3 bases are TGTGCCAGCGCCCACGACCCCGGACTAGCACGGGAGCAGTACTTC. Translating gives CASAHDPGLAREQYF.

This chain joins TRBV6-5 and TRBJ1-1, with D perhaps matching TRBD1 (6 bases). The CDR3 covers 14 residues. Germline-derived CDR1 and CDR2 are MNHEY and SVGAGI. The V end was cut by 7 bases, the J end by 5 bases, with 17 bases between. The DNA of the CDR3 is TGTGCCAGCATTCCAAGGGGGGGAAGTACTGAAGCTTTCTTT. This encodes CASIPRGGSTEAFF.

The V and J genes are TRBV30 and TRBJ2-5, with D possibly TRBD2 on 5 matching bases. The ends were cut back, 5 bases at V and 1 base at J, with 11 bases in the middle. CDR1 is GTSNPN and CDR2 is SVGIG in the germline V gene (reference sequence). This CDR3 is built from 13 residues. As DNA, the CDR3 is TGTGCCTGGGAGCGGAGCCTCCAAGAGACCCAGTACTTC. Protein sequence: CAWERSLQETQYF.

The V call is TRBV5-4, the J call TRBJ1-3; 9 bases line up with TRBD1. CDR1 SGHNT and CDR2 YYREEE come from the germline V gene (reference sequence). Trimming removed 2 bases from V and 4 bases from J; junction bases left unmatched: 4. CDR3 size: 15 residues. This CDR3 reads CASSLQGAAGNTIYF. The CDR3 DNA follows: TGTGCCAGCAGCTTACAGGGGGCGGCGGGAAACACCATATATTTT.

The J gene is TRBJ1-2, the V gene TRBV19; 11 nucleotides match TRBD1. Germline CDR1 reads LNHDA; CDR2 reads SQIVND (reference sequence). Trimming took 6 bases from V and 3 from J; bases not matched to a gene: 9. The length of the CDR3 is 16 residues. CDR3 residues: CASRKGQGDGDYGYTF. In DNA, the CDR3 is TGTGCCAGTAGAAAGGGACAGGGGGACGGAGACTATGGCTACACCTTC.

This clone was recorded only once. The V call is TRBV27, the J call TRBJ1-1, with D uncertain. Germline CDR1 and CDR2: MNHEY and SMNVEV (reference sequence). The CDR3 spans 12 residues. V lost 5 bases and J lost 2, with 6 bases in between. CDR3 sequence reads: CASSRLNTEAFF. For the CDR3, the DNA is TGTGCCAGCAGTAGACTAAACACTGAAGCTTTCTTT.

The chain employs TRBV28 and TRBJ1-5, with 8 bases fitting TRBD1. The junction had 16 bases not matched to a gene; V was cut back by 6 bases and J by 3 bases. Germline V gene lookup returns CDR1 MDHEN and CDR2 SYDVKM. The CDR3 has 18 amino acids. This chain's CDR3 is CASSPPVTGDSYNQPQHF. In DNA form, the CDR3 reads TGTGCCAGCAGCCCCCCTGTGACAGGGGATTCCTACAATCAGCCCCAGCATTTT. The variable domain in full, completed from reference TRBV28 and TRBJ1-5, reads DVKVTQSSRYLVKRTGEKVFLECVQDMDHENMFWYRQDPGLGLRLIYFSYDVKMKEKGDIPEGYSVSREKKERFSLILESASTNQTSMYLCASSPPVTGDSYNQPQHFGDGTRLSIL.

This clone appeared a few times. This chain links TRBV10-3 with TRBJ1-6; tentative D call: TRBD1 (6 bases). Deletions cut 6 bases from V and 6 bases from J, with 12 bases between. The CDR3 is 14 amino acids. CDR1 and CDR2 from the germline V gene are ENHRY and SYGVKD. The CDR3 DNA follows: TGTGCCATCAGCCACCGGGACACTAATTCACCCCTCCACTTT. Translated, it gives CAISHRDTNSPLHF.

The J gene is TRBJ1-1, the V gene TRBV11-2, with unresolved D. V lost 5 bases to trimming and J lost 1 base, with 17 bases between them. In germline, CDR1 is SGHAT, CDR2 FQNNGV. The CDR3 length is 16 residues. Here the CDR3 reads CASSLPTGWRNTEAFF. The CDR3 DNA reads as TGTGCCAGCAGCCTACCTACCGGGTGGCGGAACACTGAAGCTTTCTTT.

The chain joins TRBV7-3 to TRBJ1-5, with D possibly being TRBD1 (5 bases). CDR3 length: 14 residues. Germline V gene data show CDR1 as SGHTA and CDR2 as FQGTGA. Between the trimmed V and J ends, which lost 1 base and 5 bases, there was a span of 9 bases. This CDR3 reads CASSLRGGDQPQHF. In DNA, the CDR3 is TGTGCCAGCAGCTTAAGGGGAGGGGATCAGCCCCAGCATTTT.

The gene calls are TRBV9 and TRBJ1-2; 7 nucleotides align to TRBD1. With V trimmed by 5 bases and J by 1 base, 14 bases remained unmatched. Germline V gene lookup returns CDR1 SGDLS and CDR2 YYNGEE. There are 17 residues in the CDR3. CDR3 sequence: CASRGRGRTHNNYGYTF. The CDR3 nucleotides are TGTGCCAGCAGAGGTAGGGGGCGGACACACAATAACTATGGCTACACCTTC.

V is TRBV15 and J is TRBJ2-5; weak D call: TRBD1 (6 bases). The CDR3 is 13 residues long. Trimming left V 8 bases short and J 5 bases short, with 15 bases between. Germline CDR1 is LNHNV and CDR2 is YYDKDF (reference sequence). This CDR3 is CATAGQGWETQYF. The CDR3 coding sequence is TGTGCCACCGCGGGCCAGGGGTGGGAGACCCAGTACTTC.

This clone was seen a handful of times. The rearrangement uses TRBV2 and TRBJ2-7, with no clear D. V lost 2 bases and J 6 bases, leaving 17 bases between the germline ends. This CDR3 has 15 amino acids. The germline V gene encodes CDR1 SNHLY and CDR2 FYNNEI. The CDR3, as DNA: TGTGCCAGCAGTGAAATAGTAGCCGCGTTCGGCGAGCAGTACTTC. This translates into CASSEIVAAFGEQYF.

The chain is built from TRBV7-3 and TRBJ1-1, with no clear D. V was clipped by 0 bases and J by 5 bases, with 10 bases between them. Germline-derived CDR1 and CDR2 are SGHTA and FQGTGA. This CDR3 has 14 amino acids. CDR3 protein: CASSLTGPGTEAFF. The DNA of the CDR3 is TGTGCCAGCAGCTTAACAGGCCCGGGGACTGAAGCTTTCTTT.

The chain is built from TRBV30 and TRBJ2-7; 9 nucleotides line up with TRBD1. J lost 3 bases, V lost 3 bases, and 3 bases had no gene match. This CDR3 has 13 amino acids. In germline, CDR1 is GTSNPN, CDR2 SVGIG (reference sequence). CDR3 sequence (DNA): TGTGCCTGGAGGCGGACAGGGGTCTACGAGCAGTACTTC. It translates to CAWRRTGVYEQYF.

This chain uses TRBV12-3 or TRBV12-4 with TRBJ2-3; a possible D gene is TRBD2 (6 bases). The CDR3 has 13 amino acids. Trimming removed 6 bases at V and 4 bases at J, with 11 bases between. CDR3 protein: CASRLLAPDTQYF. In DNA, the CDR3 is TGTGCCAGCAGGTTACTAGCTCCAGATACGCAGTATTTT.